The 17 T cell receptor beta chains presented below share a single source sample, sequenced in a study of radiation and T cells in renal cell carcinoma. This table comes from immunoSEQ multiplex PCR, and its TCRdb copy is limited to in-frame clones, with some not included. Among 130,000 to 150,000 clones listed, 75% to 90% were seen once. The sample's time point: blood 4 weeks post-SBRT, at nephrectomy. This sample's treatment: 15 Gy SBRT to primary tumor, nephrectomy 4 weeks later. This specimen was blood, taken from a patient whose treatment included radiotherapy and nephrectomy. These receptors were taken from a woman aged 45-65 years with renal cell carcinoma.

V usage is TRBV19 and J usage is TRBJ2-3, with D possibly matching TRBD1 (6 bases). V was clipped by 5 bases and J by 3 bases, with 12 bases between them. The CDR3 is 14 amino acids. The germline gives CDR1 LNHDA, CDR2 SQIVND (reference sequence). CDR3 DNA: TGTGCCAGTAGTGATAACAGGGAGACAGATACGCAGTATTTT. It codes for CASSDNRETDTQYF.

The chain combines TRBV4-1 with TRBJ1-2; TRBD1 is a possible D gene (5 bases). The CDR3 contains 19 residues. V was clipped by 0 bases and J by 2 bases, with 22 bases between them. The germline V gene encodes CDR1 MGHRA and CDR2 YSYEKL. CDR3: CASSQESLRGSVRNYGYTF. Written as DNA, the CDR3 is TGCGCCAGCAGCCAAGAATCACTTCGGGGCAGCGTCAGAAACTATGGCTACACCTTC.

The gene calls are TRBV13 and TRBJ1-1, with D perhaps TRBD1 (5 bases). The germline CDR1 and CDR2 sequences are PRHDT and FYEKMQ (reference sequence). V was pared by 1 base and J by 7 bases, with 7 bases between. The CDR3 loop spans 12 amino acids. CDR3 in DNA: TGTGCCAGCAGCTTAGTGACAGTTGAAGCTTTCTTT. Translated: CASSLVTVEAFF.

The chain has TRBV7-9 and TRBJ1-1; D might be TRBD1 (5 bases). The CDR3 runs 15 residues. Trimming stripped 5 bases from V and 0 bases from J, with 13 bases between. In germline, CDR1 is SEHNR, CDR2 FQNEAQ (reference sequence). The DNA for the CDR3 is TGTGCCAGCAGCCCCGGGGGGGACCTGAACACTGAAGCTTTCTTT. It specifies CASSPGGDLNTEAFF.

The V call is TRBV18, the J call TRBJ1-5, with 9 bases aligning to TRBD1. V lost 1 base and J lost 6; bases outside the gene matches: 7. The CDR3 has 16 residues. Germline V gene sequence: CDR1 KGHSH, CDR2 LQKENI. This chain's CDR3 is CASSPLGQGSVQPQHF. The CDR3 region has the DNA TGTGCCAGCTCACCACTGGGACAGGGATCGGTTCAGCCCCAGCATTTT. Together with reference TRBV18 and TRBJ1-5, the CDR3 gives the full variable domain: NAGVMQNPRHLVRRRGQEARLRCSPMKGHSHVYWYRQLPEEGLKFMVYLQKENIIDESGMPKERFSAEFPKEGPSILRIQQVVRGDSAAYFCASSPLGQGSVQPQHFGDGTRLSIL.

J is TRBJ1-1 and V is TRBV7-2; D not resolved. CDR3 length equals 12 residues. Germline V CDR1 and CDR2: SGHTA, FQGNSA. Trimming cost V 1 base and J 6 bases, with 6 bases left between them. CDR3 nucleotide sequence: TGTGCCAGCAGCTTAGGAGAATCTGAAGCTTTCTTT. Encoded protein: CASSLGESEAFF.

This chain uses TRBV9 with TRBJ2-7; tentatively, D is TRBD1 (6 bases). Between the trimmed V and J ends, which lost 1 base and 3 bases, there was a span of 14 bases. There are 15 residues in the CDR3. CDR1 SGDLS and CDR2 YYNGEE come from the germline V gene. Written as DNA, the CDR3 is TGTGCCAGCAGCGTAACAGGGAGAACAGGCTACGAGCAGTACTTC. Its protein product is CASSVTGRTGYEQYF.

This sequence joins TRBV29-1 and TRBJ2-7; D possibly corresponds to TRBD1 (7 bases). The CDR3 spans 13 residues. Germline lookup yields CDR1 SQVTM and CDR2 ANQGSEA. V shed 6 bases and J shed 3 bases, with 15 bases lying between them. The CDR3: CSVSTGRSYEQYF. The CDR3 DNA follows: TGCAGCGTATCGACAGGGAGGAGCTACGAGCAGTACTTC.

The chain combines TRBV30 with TRBJ1-5, with 10 nucleotides matching TRBD1. This CDR3 has 15 residues. V was clipped by 0 bases and J by 4 bases; unmatched bases: 3. Germline assignment: CDR1 GTSNPN and CDR2 SVGIG (reference sequence). CDR3: CAWSVEDRGNQPQHF. The CDR3 nucleotides read TGTGCCTGGAGTGTGGAGGACAGGGGGAATCAGCCCCAGCATTTT.

This sequence joins TRBV15 and TRBJ1-6; TRBD1 is a possible D gene (5 bases). The CDR3 runs to 15 residues. Germline-derived CDR1 and CDR2 are LNHNV and YYDKDF (reference sequence). Trimming shortened V by 5 bases and J by 9 bases, and 17 bases separated the two germline ends. The CDR3 spells CATSGGSRGGSPLHF. For the CDR3, the DNA is TGTGCCACCAGCGGCGGAAGCCGTGGGGGTTCACCCCTCCACTTT. Using reference TRBV15 and TRBJ1-6 for the parts outside the CDR3, the full variable domain is DAMVIQNPRYQVTQFGKPVTLSCSQTLNHNVMYWYQQKSSQAPKLLFHYYDKDFNNEADTPDNFQSRRPNTSFCFLDIRSPGLGDTAMYLCATSGGSRGGSPLHFGNGTRLTVT.

This clone was counted between two and nine times. The genes are TRBV30 and TRBJ1-1, with 7 bases that match TRBD1. V shed 1 base and J 10 bases; nucleotides not matched to a gene: 15. Germline-derived CDR1 and CDR2 are GTSNPN and SVGIG (reference sequence). This CDR3 is built from 15 residues. CDR3 DNA: TGTGCCTGGAGTGCCCGACAGGGAATGAAACCCGGAGCTTTCTTT. It codes for CAWSARQGMKPGAFF.

The chain is built from TRBV5-4 and TRBJ1-5; the match to TRBD1 covers 8 bases. Germline values: CDR1 SGHNT, CDR2 YYREEE (reference sequence). Unmatched junction bases numbered 2, after V lost 3 bases and J lost 3 bases. The CDR3 loop spans 14 amino acids. In DNA, the CDR3 is TGTGCCAGCAGCTCGGACAGGGACAATCAGCCCCAGCATTTT. Translation: CASSSDRDNQPQHF.

V usage is TRBV5-1 and J usage is TRBJ1-3, with TRBD1 identical over 8 bases. The CDR3 runs 14 residues. Per germline, CDR1 SGHRS and CDR2 YFSETQ. V shed 5 bases and J 5 bases; nucleotides not matched to a gene: 6. The CDR3 here is CASSPGTGRNTIYF. CDR3 DNA: TGCGCCAGCAGTCCCGGGACAGGTCGAAACACCATATATTTT.

The rearrangement joins TRBV11-2 to TRBJ2-3, with TRBD2 matching over 15 bases. CDR3 length: 15 residues. The germline V gene has CDR1 SGHAT and CDR2 FQNNGV. J was trimmed by 6 bases and V by 8 bases; bases with no gene match: 6. The CDR3 loop is CASYGLAGGVDTQYF. DNA of the CDR3: TGTGCCAGCTACGGACTAGCGGGAGGGGTGGATACGCAGTATTTT.

The chain recombines TRBV4-2 with TRBJ2-3, with 7 bases identical to TRBD2. CDR1 is LGHNA, CDR2 YNFKEQ, per germline. The CDR3 is made up of 15 amino acids. The junction had 7 bases not matched to a gene; V was cut back by 1 base and J by 6 bases. The CDR3, as DNA: TGTGCCAGCAGCCAAGGAAGCGGGGTCATCGATACGCAGTATTTT. This sequence encodes CASSQGSGVIDTQYF.

This chain joins TRBV6-1 and TRBJ1-2; 9 bases agree with TRBD1. Germline CDR1 reads MNHNS; CDR2 reads SASEGT. V lost 6 bases to trimming and J lost 7 bases; unmatched junction nucleotides: 6. CDR3 length: 13 amino acids. The CDR3 DNA reads TGTGCCAGCAGGGGGACAGGGACGGCTGGCTACACCTTC. It specifies CASRGTGTAGYTF.

This chain joins TRBV5-4 and TRBJ1-3; TRBD1 matches 8 bases. The J segment lost 0 bases and the V segment lost 4 bases, leaving 6 bases of the junction unmatched. Germline V gene sequence: CDR1 SGHNT, CDR2 YYREEE (reference sequence). This CDR3 comprises 16 residues. The DNA for the CDR3 is TGTGCCAGCAGCAAGGACAGGGACCCCTCTGGAAACACCATATATTTT. Translated, it gives CASSKDRDPSGNTIYF. The variable domain in full, completed from reference TRBV5-4 and TRBJ1-3, reads ETGVTQSPTHLIKTRGQQVTLRCSSQSGHNTVSWYQQALGQGPQFIFQYYREEENGRGNFPPRFSGLQFPNYSSELNVNALELDDSALYLCASSKDRDPSGNTIYFGEGSWLTVV.